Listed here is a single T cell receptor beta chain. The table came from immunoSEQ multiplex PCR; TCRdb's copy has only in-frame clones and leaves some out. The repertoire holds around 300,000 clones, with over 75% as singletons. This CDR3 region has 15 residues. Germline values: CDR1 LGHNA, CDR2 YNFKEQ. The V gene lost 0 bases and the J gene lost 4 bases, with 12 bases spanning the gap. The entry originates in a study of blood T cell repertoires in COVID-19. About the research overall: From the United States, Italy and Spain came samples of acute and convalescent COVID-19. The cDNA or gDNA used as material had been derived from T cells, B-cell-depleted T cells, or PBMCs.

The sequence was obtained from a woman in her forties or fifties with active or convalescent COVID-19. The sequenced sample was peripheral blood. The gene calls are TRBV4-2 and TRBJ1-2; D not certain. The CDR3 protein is CASSQDGGGIYGYTF. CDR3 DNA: TGTGCCAGCAGCCAAGATGGTGGCGGCATCTATGGCTACACCTTC.